The entry below describes one T cell receptor (beta chain). What it binds is not known. The data are from a study of T cell responses to AZD1222 COVID-19 vaccine. Germline V lookup: CDR1 MNHEY, CDR2 SVGAGI. The CDR3 runs 12 residues. Deletions cut 6 bases from V and 4 bases from J, with 7 bases between. Data came from immunoSEQ multiplex PCR; TCRdb stores just in-frame clones and leaves some out. The sample lists about 88,000 clones, 90% occurring once. General study findings and limits: CD4 TCRs covered the whole spike, strongest at regions 160-218 and 743-854. White British people made up most donors, females outnumbered males, and clonal diversity was possibly underestimated. The study sampled repertoires only after the peak T cell response. Rises in breadth and depth of Spike-specific TCRs came after two AZD1222 doses.

The source of this sequence is an adult who received the AZD1222 COVID-19 vaccine. The sample consisted of peripheral blood, taken 28 days after the second AZD1222 dose. The chain is built from TRBV6-5 and TRBJ2-1; the D is unclear. CDR3 DNA sequence: TGTGCCAGCAGCAACGAGTACAATGAGCAGTTCTTC. Residues: CASSNEYNEQFF.